The TCR beta chain described here comes from a study of T cell clones after liver transplantation. Some clones are missing from TCRdb's copy, which holds only in-frame ones; the method was immunoSEQ multiplex PCR. The table records around 76,000 clones, under 90% of them present only once. CDR1 and CDR2 from the germline V gene are MDHEN and SYDVKM. J lost 0 bases, V lost 4 bases, and 7 bases had no gene match. The CDR3 covers 16 residues. This material consisted of CD4+ T cells from blood, taken 12 months after liver transplant. The chain joins TRBV28 to TRBJ2-7, with 9 bases aligning to TRBD1. This receptor was identified in a human patient who received a liver transplant. The T cells may partly be graft donor cells. CDR3 sequence: CASSSPGTGSSYEQYF. CDR3 in DNA: TGTGCCAGCAGTTCACCGGGGACAGGGAGCTCCTACGAGCAGTACTTC.